Here is one TCR beta chain with its context. Its target is unknown. This sample is drawn from a study of lymphopenia after photon versus proton radiotherapy. Study-wide findings and caveats: Under photons, naive T cells and diversity fell while effector/memory populations rose. Post-nadir diversity loss with photons came from oligoclonal expansion, particularly CD8+ Temra cells.

Produced via immunoSEQ multiplex PCR; TCRdb's table is partial and in-frame only. The sample holds 89,000 or so clones, 80% to 90% seen once. Germline lookup yields CDR1 SGHKS and CDR2 YYEKEE (reference sequence). The germline V and J ends were trimmed by 0 bases and 4 bases, with 11 bases remaining between them. The CDR3 contains 15 residues. The material was peripheral blood, obtained from a patient treated with proton-based radiotherapy. The chain is built from TRBV5-5 and TRBJ2-1; D uncertain. This TCR derives from a man aged 55 to 70 with pancreatic cancer. The CDR3 region is CASSLANSKYNEQFF. CDR3 sequence (DNA): TGTGCCAGCAGCTTGGCAAATAGTAAATACAATGAGCAGTTCTTC.